This TCR beta chain came from a study of early T cells in non-severe SARS-CoV-2 infection. Study background: Whole-blood bulk RNA, unsorted, was sequenced, and chains were unpaired. Study findings and constraints: Missing private and CD4 specificities, VDJdb matching favored anti-spike CD8 responses.

With V trimmed by 5 bases and J by 5 bases, 9 bases remained unmatched. The CDR3 length is 15 residues. Germline V gene lookup returns CDR1 SGHTA and CDR2 FQGNSA. A few counts support this clonotype. The antigen remains unidentified. Individual cDNA molecules each received unique molecular identifiers attached to them. TCRdb called the 5' RACE reads again in MiXCR, with one record for every CDR3 protein. In the table there are some 91,000 distinct CDR3 sequences, approximately 11% of which are singletons. This receptor was obtained from an adult who was a healthcare worker with PCR-confirmed SARS-CoV-2 infection or an uninfected control (not recorded which). The specimen was whole blood, collected at baseline. The J gene is TRBJ2-5, the V gene TRBV7-2; TRBD1 agrees at 9 bases. The CDR3, as DNA: TGTGCCAGCAGCGTCGGGGGACAGGGTTACGAGACCCAGTACTTC. It translates to CASSVGGQGYETQYF.